This entry lists 9 T cell receptor beta chains sequenced from one sample in a study of CD8+CD57+ T cells in acquired aplastic anemia. Profiles of TCR beta VDJ and CDR3 were generated from a genomic DNA template. In TCRdb, the reads were re-called with MiXCR into one record per CDR3 protein. The sample has around 180,000 distinct CDR3 sequences, 55% to 70% seen once; the top ten hold around 45%. Sequencing was carried out using sorted CD4+, CD8+, or CD8+CD57+ T cells (not recorded which) from PBMCs. The receptors originated from a human donor with severe aplastic anemia or a healthy control (not recorded which).

The rearrangement joins TRBV15 to TRBJ1-1; D remains unclear. The CDR3 totals 13 residues. The germline V gene encodes CDR1 LNHNV and CDR2 YYDKDF (reference sequence). V lost 3 bases to trimming and J lost 4 bases, with 9 bases between them. For the CDR3, the DNA is TGTGCCACCAGCAGCGCCCGGGCCACTGAAGCTTTCTTT. Its translation: CATSSARATEAFF.

J is TRBJ2-5 and V is TRBV5-1; no clear D gene. Germline-derived CDR1 and CDR2 are SGHRS and YFSETQ. Between the trimmed V and J ends, which lost 4 bases and 5 bases, there was a span of 6 bases. CDR3 length: 11 residues. The CDR3 sequence is CASSMGETQYF. CDR3 nucleotide sequence: TGCGCCAGCAGCATGGGGGAGACCCAGTACTTC.

This clonotype was detected a few times. This chain connects TRBV7-8 to TRBJ1-5; D unresolved. Trimming took 5 bases from V and 4 from J, leaving 6 bases between them. This CDR3 has 12 amino acids. From germline, CDR1 is SGHVS and CDR2 FQNEAQ. This chain's CDR3 is CASSTSNQPQHF. The CDR3 DNA is TGTGCCAGCAGCACAAGTAATCAGCCCCAGCATTTT.

V gene TRBV20-1 combines with J gene TRBJ2-5; D is ambiguous. There are 13 residues in the CDR3. The V and J ends lost 5 bases and 4 bases respectively, with 14 bases between them. Germline V gene lookup returns CDR1 DFQATT and CDR2 SNEGSKA (reference sequence). The DNA of the CDR3 is TGCAGTGCTCCGAGTAGGACGCGAGAGACCCAGTACTTC. This encodes CSAPSRTRETQYF.

This clonotype was seen more than once but under ten times. The chain is built from TRBV27 and TRBJ2-7, with 9 positions matching TRBD1. V lost 5 bases, J lost 3 bases, and 5 bases stayed unmatched. Germline lookup yields CDR1 MNHEY and CDR2 SMNVEV (reference sequence). The CDR3 loop spans 14 amino acids. The CDR3 DNA reads as TGTGCCAGCAGTCTACAGGGGGCCAACTACGAGCAGTACTTC. As protein: CASSLQGANYEQYF.

The chain employs TRBV24-1 and TRBJ1-2; D is unresolved. Deletions cut 3 bases from V and 5 bases from J, with 6 bases between. This CDR3 spans 12 amino acids. Germline CDR1 KGHDR, CDR2 SFDVKD. CDR3 loop: CATSDPGYGYTF. The CDR3 DNA reads TGTGCCACCAGTGATCCGGGGTATGGCTACACCTTC.

The chain uses TRBV29-1 and TRBJ2-2; weak D call: TRBD1 (5 bases). The CDR3 extends over 11 amino acids. Germline assignment: CDR1 SQVTM and CDR2 ANQGSEA. Trimming left V 5 bases short and J 8 bases short, with 9 bases between. CDR3 DNA sequence: TGCAGCGTTTGGGGCACAGGGGAGCTGTTTTTT. Its translation is CSVWGTGELFF.

The gene calls are TRBV7-9 and TRBJ2-7; D is uncertain. CDR3 length: 13 residues. Germline V gene data show CDR1 as SEHNR and CDR2 as FQNEAQ (reference sequence). V gave up 6 bases and J gave up 3 bases, with 12 bases separating them. As DNA, the CDR3 is TGTGCCAGCAGTGAATGGGCAGACTACGAGCAGTACTTC. It translates to CASSEWADYEQYF.

The chain employs TRBV20-1 and TRBJ2-3, with 9 bases matching TRBD2. The J segment lost 6 bases and the V segment lost 5 bases, leaving 12 bases of the junction unmatched. In germline, CDR1 is DFQATT, CDR2 SNEGSKA (reference sequence). The CDR3 consists of 15 residues. The CDR3 loop reads CSAQRRAGGSDTQYF. CDR3 DNA: TGCAGTGCTCAGAGGCGAGCGGGGGGCTCGGATACGCAGTATTTT.